This TCR beta chain emerged from a study of beta chain features in type 1 diabetes. Study information: Healthy donors and patients had similar age, gender and cell yields. Overall study results and limits: Amplification by PCR could prefer shorter templates, with the same effect in patients and controls.

The CDR3 extends over 15 amino acids. Germline loops: CDR1 SGHRS, CDR2 YFSETQ. With V trimmed by 4 bases and J by 2 bases, 1 base remained unmatched. This clone turned up a few times. Antigen specificity is unknown. The sequenced template was cDNA made from the entire isolated RNA. Clones were sequenced by immunoSEQ multiplex PCR, and TCRdb holds only the in-frame ones, with some missing. The data show a few hundred thousand clones, roughly 9.6% seen once. The material sequenced was naive CD4+ T cells from blood. The chain combines TRBV5-1 with TRBJ2-1; TRBD2 matches 12 bases. The TCR comes from a woman aged 25 to 39 in good health. In DNA form, the CDR3 reads TGCGCCAGCAGCCGGACTAGCGGGGCCTACAATGAGCAGTTCTTC. Its protein product is CASSRTSGAYNEQFF.